The rows below give T cell receptor beta chains drawn from one sample of a study of cytomegalovirus exposure and HLA in healthy donors. Generated by immunoSEQ multiplex PCR, the TCRdb table keeps only in-frame clones and is missing some. The sample yields approximately 120,000 clones, 75% to 90% seen once. The sequencing sample was made of PBMCs. The receptors originated from a woman aged 18 to 35 in good health and CMV-seronegative. Both conserved end residues are part of each CDR3. Each record gives: clone size, D gene, J gene, V gene, CDR3 protein, CDR3 DNA. The D gene is left open where the match is weak. Expanded clones get a size class; other rows say once, few or many, or leave the size out.

size: NA; D: NA; J: TRBJ2-3; V: TRBV27; CDR3: CASSLPPGHTDTQYF; DNA: TGTGCCAGCAGTTTACCGCCAGGACACACAGATACGCAGTATTTT
size: NA; D: NA; J: TRBJ2-2; V: TRBV27; CDR3: CASSSPPEVRGTGELFF; DNA: TGTGCCAGCAGTTCCCCCCCGGAGGTTCGGGGCACCGGGGAGCTGTTTTTT
size: NA; D: TRBD1; J: TRBJ1-1; V: TRBV30; CDR3: CAFGVGEGGTDLNTEAFF; DNA: TGTGCTTTTGGAGTGGGTGAAGGGGGCACGGACTTGAACACTGAAGCTTTCTTT
size: few; D: TRBD2; J: TRBJ2-1; V: TRBV11-3; CDR3: CASSSGLAYNEQFF; DNA: TGTGCCAGCAGCTCTGGACTAGCGTACAATGAGCAGTTCTTC
size: few; D: TRBD2; J: TRBJ2-5; V: TRBV11-2; CDR3: CASGPTSGAQETQYF; DNA: TGTGCCAGCGGACCGACTAGCGGAGCCCAAGAGACCCAGTACTTC
size: NA; D: TRBD1; J: TRBJ1-5; V: TRBV7-2; CDR3: CASSPQTGAFNQPQHF; DNA: TGTGCCAGCAGCCCACAGACAGGGGCGTTCAATCAGCCCCAGCATTTT
size: NA; D: TRBD1; J: TRBJ1-2; V: TRBV6-6; CDR3: CASSFGTGGEGYTF; DNA: TGTGCCAGCAGTTTCGGGACAGGGGGAGAAGGCTACACCTTC
size: NA; D: TRBD2; J: TRBJ2-5; V: TRBV7-6; CDR3: CASSISGGKETQYF; DNA: TGTGCCAGCAGCATCAGCGGGGGGAAAGAGACCCAGTACTTC
size: NA; D: TRBD2; J: TRBJ2-1; V: TRBV5-4; CDR3: CASASGGGSYNEQFF; DNA: TGTGCCAGCGCCAGCGGGGGGGGCTCCTACAATGAGCAGTTCTTC
size: NA; D: TRBD1; J: TRBJ1-1; V: TRBV6-1; CDR3: CASGFGQVGTEAFF; DNA: TGTGCCAGCGGGTTCGGACAGGTGGGGACTGAAGCTTTCTTT
size: NA; D: NA; J: TRBJ2-3; V: TRBV6-5; CDR3: CASSRGRATTDTQYF; DNA: TGTGCCAGCAGTCGTGGGCGGGCCACCACAGATACGCAGTATTTT
size: NA; D: TRBD1; J: TRBJ1-1; V: TRBV6-1; CDR3: CASSEARQGTEAFF; DNA: TGTGCCAGCAGTGAGGCCAGACAGGGAACTGAAGCTTTCTTT
size: NA; D: NA; J: TRBJ2-1; V: TRBV6-1; CDR3: CASKGSAYEQFF; DNA: TGTGCCAGCAAGGGTAGCGCTTATGAGCAGTTCTTC
size: NA; D: NA; J: TRBJ2-7; V: TRBV27; CDR3: CASRGGVDYEQYF; DNA: TGTGCCAGCAGAGGGGGGGTGGACTACGAGCAGTACTTC
size: NA; D: NA; J: TRBJ1-2; V: TRBV6-5; CDR3: CASSSQGTQTSGGYTF; DNA: TGTGCCAGCAGTTCCCAAGGGACACAGACTTCGGGTGGCTACACCTTC
size: NA; D: NA; J: TRBJ2-2; V: TRBV2; CDR3: CASRLAEANTGELFF; DNA: TGTGCCAGCAGGTTAGCGGAGGCGAACACCGGGGAGCTGTTTTTT
size: once; D: TRBD1; J: TRBJ1-3; V: TRBV7-8; CDR3: CASSFGSTGAGNTIYF; DNA: TGTGCCAGCAGCTTCGGTTCAACAGGGGCTGGAAACACCATATATTTT
size: NA; D: NA; J: TRBJ2-1; V: TRBV4-1; CDR3: CASSQDPASSYNEQFF; DNA: TGCGCCAGCAGCCAAGACCCCGCGAGCTCCTACAATGAGCAGTTCTTC
size: NA; D: NA; J: TRBJ1-2; V: TRBV27; CDR3: CASSPRQGNYGYTF; DNA: TGTGCCAGCAGTCCCCGCCAGGGTAACTATGGCTACACCTTC
size: NA; D: TRBD2; J: TRBJ2-1; V: TRBV29-1; CDR3: CSVGQRLAGGSFF; DNA: TGCAGCGTTGGCCAAAGACTAGCGGGGGGGAGCTTCTTC
size: NA; D: TRBD1; J: TRBJ1-2; V: TRBV30; CDR3: CAWDRGFNYGYTF; DNA: TGTGCCTGGGACAGGGGATTCAACTATGGCTACACCTTC
size: NA; D: NA; J: TRBJ1-5; V: TRBV30; CDR3: CAWSVVSSNQPQHF; DNA: TGTGCCTGGAGTGTCGTCAGTAGCAATCAGCCCCAGCATTTT
size: once; D: NA; J: TRBJ2-5; V: TRBV6-1; CDR3: CASSAQGKQETQYF; DNA: TGTGCCAGCAGTGCCCAGGGAAAACAAGAGACCCAGTACTTC
size: NA; D: TRBD2; J: TRBJ2-3; V: TRBV5-6; CDR3: CASSDSPGSGGTDTQYF; DNA: TGTGCCAGCAGCGATTCACCGGGTAGCGGGGGCACAGATACGCAGTATTTT
size: NA; D: NA; J: TRBJ2-7; V: TRBV27; CDR3: CASSFAGSSYEQYF; DNA: TGTGCCAGCAGTTTCGCCGGGAGCTCCTACGAGCAGTACTTC
size: NA; D: NA; J: TRBJ2-2; V: TRBV7-6; CDR3: CASSLTSSGELFF; DNA: TGTGCCAGCAGCCTTACGAGCTCCGGGGAGCTGTTTTTT
size: NA; D: TRBD1; J: TRBJ1-5; V: TRBV11-2; CDR3: CASSPATGNQPQHF; DNA: TGTGCCAGCAGCCCAGCGACAGGGAATCAGCCCCAGCATTTT